The 27 T cell receptor beta chains below were found in one sample sequenced in a study of T cells in Graves' hyperthyroidism and ophthalmopathy. RNA transcripts provided the source from which TCR beta CDR3 regions were amplified. The TCR CDR3 was amplified in a first-round RT-PCR using the HTBI primer set. TCRdb re-analysed the multiplex PCR reads in MiXCR, keeping a single row per CDR3 protein. The sample includes hundreds of thousands of distinct CDR3 sequences, roughly a third seen only once; the top ten take around 31%. The sequencing input was blood. The receptors were gathered from a woman in her thirties or forties with Graves' hyperthyroidism.

This chain connects TRBV7-8 to TRBJ1-2; TRBD1 matches 8 bases. The junction had 11 bases not matched to a gene; V was cut back by 3 bases and J by 2 bases. This CDR3 is 17 amino acids long. Germline V lookup: CDR1 SGHVS, CDR2 FQNEAQ. DNA for the CDR3: TGTGCCAGCAGCTTCAAACCAGGGGGCGAATCCAACTATGGCTACACCTTC. This translates into CASSFKPGGESNYGYTF.

The chain uses TRBV6-6 and TRBJ1-1; D gene ambiguous. V lost 6 bases and J 7 bases, leaving 9 bases between the germline ends. From germline, CDR1 is MNHNY and CDR2 SVGAGI (reference sequence). The CDR3 totals 11 residues. This CDR3 reads CASSLSLEAFF. As DNA, the CDR3 is TGTGCCAGCAGCCTAAGCCTTGAAGCTTTCTTT.

The V and J genes are TRBV12-3 or TRBV12-4 and TRBJ2-7, with D perhaps matching TRBD2 (6 bases). Trimming pared 2 bases from V and 1 base from J, leaving 12 bases between. This CDR3 is 15 amino acids long. The CDR3 sequence is CASSLTGGTSYEQYF. CDR3 nucleotides: TGTGCCAGCAGTTTAACCGGGGGTACGTCCTACGAGCAGTACTTC.

This clonotype occurred many times. The J gene is TRBJ2-5, the V gene TRBV2; TRBD2 aligns across 13 bases. Trimming took 4 bases from V and 5 from J; bases not matched to a gene: 1. The CDR3 is 14 residues long. Germline CDR1 is SNHLY and CDR2 is FYNNEI. CDR3 sequence: CASSGLAGGETQYF. CDR3 bases: TGTGCCAGCAGTGGACTAGCGGGGGGTGAGACCCAGTACTTC.

The gene calls are TRBV11-2 and TRBJ1-1; tentative D call: TRBD1 (5 bases). The length of the CDR3 is 15 residues. Per germline, CDR1 SGHAT and CDR2 FQNNGV. Trimming shortened V by 5 bases and J by 5 bases, and 18 bases separated the two germline ends. The CDR3 loop is CASSPPPGGGTEAFF. CDR3 DNA sequence: TGTGCCAGCAGCCCCCCTCCGGGGGGAGGAACTGAAGCTTTCTTT.

Concerning this clonotype: Because the CDR3 is missing its conserved closing phenylalanine or tryptophan, this is likely a read error. It is unclear where the CDR3 begins or ends on the DNA, so no DNA is shown, and the CDR3 is as TCRdb lists it. This chain joins TRBV2 and TRBJ2-7; no check of the table's D call, TRBD1, against the DNA was made. CDR1 SNHLY and CDR2 FYNNEI come from the germline V gene. The CDR3 numbers 8 amino acids, ends counted. The CDR3 sequence: CASSIQGR.

The chain carries TRBV12-3 or TRBV12-4 and TRBJ1-2, with TRBD1 identical over 10 bases. Trimming removed 2 bases from V and 8 bases from J; junction bases left unmatched: 2. There are 13 residues in the CDR3. The CDR3 DNA is TGTGCCAGCAGTTTAACGGGACAGGGGGGCTACACCTTC. Translated, it gives CASSLTGQGGYTF.

The genes are TRBV6-7 and TRBJ2-5; 8 bases are a match to TRBD2. TRBV6-7 is assigned to the ORF class and has an uncertain function. CDR3 size: 15 residues. With V trimmed by 6 bases and J by 1 base, 7 bases remained unmatched. The CDR3, as DNA: TGTGCCAGCAGCTGCCCGGGACTAGTCCAAGAGACCCAGTACTTC. Translating it yields CASSCPGLVQETQYF.

This clonotype was found a few times. The DNA of the CDR3 is TGTGCCAGCAGCCCCGTAGGGGGCGGCGGGGGGGGCTCCTACGAGCAGTACTTC. Translation gives CASSPVGGGGGGSYEQYF. The chain uses TRBV7-2 and TRBJ2-7; 9 positions agree with TRBD2. V lost 5 bases, J lost 0 bases, and 14 bases stayed unmatched. CDR1 is SGHTA, CDR2 FQGNSA, per germline. The CDR3 is 18 amino acids.

This clonotype occurred many times. The rearrangement joins TRBV29-1 to TRBJ1-2; D unresolved. The CDR3 loop spans 11 amino acids. The germline gives CDR1 SQVTM, CDR2 ANQGSEA. The germline V and J ends were trimmed by 1 base and 6 bases, with 6 bases remaining between them. CDR3 in DNA: TGCAGCGTTGAAGTTTATGATGGCTACACCTTC. This codes for CSVEVYDGYTF.

The gene calls are TRBV6-2 or TRBV6-3 and TRBJ2-7, with D maybe TRBD2 (5 bases). Germline V gene data show CDR1 as MNHEY and CDR2 as SVGEGT. The CDR3 has 14 amino acids. Deletions cut 2 bases from V and 0 bases from J, with 8 bases between. CDR3 sequence (DNA): TGTGCCAGCAGTTACCCTGGAGGCTCCTACGAGCAGTACTTC. This gives the protein CASSYPGGSYEQYF.

This clonotype showed up just a few times. The rearrangement uses TRBV5-6 and TRBJ1-4, with D maybe TRBD1 (5 bases). In germline, CDR1 is SGHDT, CDR2 YYEEEE. This CDR3 is 14 amino acids long. Trimming pared 0 bases from V and 8 bases from J, leaving 11 bases between. In DNA, the CDR3 is TGTGCCAGCAGCTTGGTAGGGGAAAACGAAAAACTGTTTTTT. It specifies CASSLVGENEKLFF.

This chain joins TRBV20-1 and TRBJ2-5, with TRBD2 matching 9 bases. Germline CDR1 is DFQATT and CDR2 is SNEGSKA (reference sequence). V was clipped by 6 bases and J by 3 bases; unmatched bases: 11. This CDR3 spans 15 amino acids. This CDR3 reads CSAVRGLAGKETQYF. The CDR3 nucleotides read TGCAGTGCCGTTAGGGGGCTAGCGGGGAAAGAGACCCAGTACTTC.

The rearrangement joins TRBV7-2 to TRBJ2-7, with 7 bases lining up with TRBD1. Germline lookup yields CDR1 SGHTA and CDR2 FQGNSA. There are 16 residues in the CDR3. Trimming removed 5 bases from V and 1 base from J; junction bases left unmatched: 11. The CDR3: CASSHGRTGLSYEQYF. Here the CDR3 DNA reads TGTGCCAGCAGCCACGGAAGGACAGGCTTATCCTACGAGCAGTACTTC.

In its sample, this clonotype was seen once. The rearrangement joins TRBV11-2 to TRBJ1-1; a weak D match, TRBD1 (5 bases). With 1 base removed from V and 8 bases from J, the gap between germline ends came to 8 bases. This CDR3 is built from 12 residues. Germline CDR1 and CDR2: SGHAT and FQNNGV. The CDR3 DNA reads as TGTGCCAGCAGCTTAGGACAGCAAGAAGCTTTCTTT. Translation: CASSLGQQEAFF.

This rearrangement joins TRBV14 to TRBJ1-1, with no clear D. Germline V gene sequence: CDR1 SGHDN, CDR2 FVKESK. Trimming left V 8 bases short and J 7 bases short, with 26 bases between. The CDR3 runs 16 residues. Written as DNA, the CDR3 is TGTGCCAGCTCACCACCGAGTCAACGGATGCACGGTGAAGCTTTCTTT. Its protein product is CASSPPSQRMHGEAFF. Using reference TRBV14 and TRBJ1-1 for the parts outside the CDR3, the full variable domain is EAGVTQFPSHSVIEKGQTVTLRCDPISGHDNLYWYRRVMGKEIKFLLHFVKESKQDESGMPNNRFLAERTGGTYSTLKVQPAELEDSGVYFCASSPPSQRMHGEAFFGQGTRLTVV.

This clonotype has a count of ten or more. The chain couples TRBV25-1 to TRBJ1-2; 7 bases are a match to TRBD1. With 10 bases clipped from V and 6 bases from J, the junction kept 11 bases outside the gene matches. The CDR3 contains 13 residues. Germline loops: CDR1 MGHDK, CDR2 SYGVNS. CDR3 sequence reads: CATTQGGIDGYTF. CDR3 sequence (DNA): TGTGCCACCACTCAGGGGGGGATTGATGGCTACACCTTC.

A few counts support this clonotype. The chain uses TRBV5-4 and TRBJ2-2; weak D call: TRBD2 (6 bases). CDR1 SGHNT and CDR2 YYREEE come from the germline V gene (reference sequence). The CDR3 extends over 15 amino acids. The V end was cut by 4 bases, the J end by 1 base, with 11 bases between. The CDR3 DNA is TGTGCCAGCAGCGGCCTCGGGGGGAACACCGGGGAGCTGTTTTTT. Translation: CASSGLGGNTGELFF.

This clonotype appeared a few times. The chain is built from TRBV7-8 and TRBJ1-5; maybe TRBD1 (6 bases). The length of the CDR3 is 16 residues. V lost 5 bases and J 1 base, leaving 15 bases between the germline ends. CDR1 is SGHVS and CDR2 is FQNEAQ in the germline V gene. The CDR3 DNA reads TGTGCCAGCAGCCCTATAGGGCAGGGGAGCAATCAGCCCCAGCATTTT. Translation gives CASSPIGQGSNQPQHF.

As concerns this clonotype: A much larger clone differs from this one at a single base, so this may be a read error. CDR3 sequence (DNA): TGCGCCAGCAGTGAGTCCCAAGTGAGCACTGAAGCTTTCTTT. As protein: CASSESQVSTEAFF. The gene calls are TRBV10-1 and TRBJ1-1; the D is unclear. The germline V gene has CDR1 WNHNN and CDR2 SYGVQD (reference sequence). Trimming cost V 0 bases and J 4 bases, with 9 bases left between them. This CDR3 region has 14 residues.

This clonotype was found many times. The chain employs TRBV13 and TRBJ1-6, with D unclear. Germline V lookup: CDR1 PRHDT, CDR2 FYEKMQ (reference sequence). V lost 0 bases and J lost 8, with 11 bases in between. The CDR3 extends over 15 amino acids. In DNA form, the CDR3 reads TGTGCCAGCAGCTTAGGCTCGGACGCATATTCACCCCTCCACTTT. Translation gives CASSLGSDAYSPLHF.

This clonotype was seen a few times. The chain has TRBV10-3 and TRBJ2-2; TRBD2 is a possible D gene (5 bases). The V gene lost 10 bases and the J gene lost 1 base, with 13 bases spanning the gap. The CDR3 has 14 residues. Germline CDR1 reads ENHRY; CDR2 reads SYGVKD. The CDR3 region has the DNA TGTGCCACCAGGAGCGGAGGGAACACCGGGGAGCTGTTTTTT. Protein sequence: CATRSGGNTGELFF.

The chain uses TRBV16 and TRBJ2-2; D remains ambiguous. Trimming cost V 4 bases and J 0 bases, with 24 bases left between them. Germline loops: CDR1 KGHSY, CDR2 FQNENV. This CDR3 spans 20 amino acids. CDR3 DNA sequence: TGTGCCAGCAGCCCCCTCCTTACCATGACCACCTCTCCGAACACCGGGGAGCTGTTTTTT. Amino acids: CASSPLLTMTTSPNTGELFF.

CDR3: CAILGAAGTGGLEAFF. The DNA of the CDR3 is TGTGCCATCCTGGGCGCCGCAGGGACAGGGGGACTTGAAGCTTTCTTT. The chain combines TRBV10-3 with TRBJ1-1, with 11 bases fitting TRBD1. Germline-derived CDR1 and CDR2 are ENHRY and SYGVKD. V lost 8 bases to trimming and J lost 7 bases; unmatched junction nucleotides: 15. The CDR3 consists of 16 residues.

V and J are TRBV7-2 and TRBJ2-3; D is unresolved. CDR1 and CDR2 (germline): SGHTA, FQGNSA. The CDR3 runs 13 residues. Trimming pared 2 bases from V and 3 bases from J, leaving 6 bases between. This chain's CDR3 is CASSLFLTDTQYF. In DNA, the CDR3 is TGTGCCAGCAGCTTATTCCTGACAGATACGCAGTATTTT.

Only a few counts were recorded for this clonotype. This rearrangement joins TRBV5-4 to TRBJ2-5, with TRBD2 identical over 16 bases. V trimming: 6 bases; J trimming: 5 bases; junction bases outside the gene matches: 10. The CDR3 extends over 17 amino acids. Germline loops: CDR1 SGHNT, CDR2 YYREEE (reference sequence). For the CDR3, the DNA is TGTGCCAGCACCGGGGGGACTAGCGGGAGGGCCCGGGAGACCCAGTACTTC. Encoded protein: CASTGGTSGRARETQYF. Supplemented by reference TRBV5-4 and TRBJ2-5, the full variable domain reads ETGVTQSPTHLIKTRGQQVTLRCSSQSGHNTVSWYQQALGQGPQFIFQYYREEENGRGNFPPRFSGLQFPNYSSELNVNALELDDSALYLCASTGGTSGRARETQYFGPGTRLLVL.

This sequence joins TRBV25-1 and TRBJ1-5; D perhaps matches TRBD1 (5 bases). V dropped 10 bases and J dropped 3 bases, with 19 bases sitting between them. This CDR3 has 15 amino acids. The germline V gene encodes CDR1 MGHDK and CDR2 SYGVNS. The DNA for the CDR3 is TGTGCCAACTCACCAATCAGGGAGGACAATCAGCCCCAGCATTTT. As protein: CANSPIREDNQPQHF.